The source of this T cell receptor (beta chain) is a study of identical twins. As to this clonotype: The antigen remains unidentified.

Findings and limits, study-wide: Monozygotic twin pairs showed more out-of-frame TCR alpha sharing than models estimated. Partly confounded zero-insertion analyses could result from invariant MAIT and iNKT cells.

This CDR3 is 16 amino acids long. With V trimmed by 2 bases and J by 6 bases, 6 bases remained unmatched. Unique molecular identifiers were present on the cDNA, and a universal primer site came from template switching. TCRdb re-called the 5' RACE reads through MiXCR, storing one row per CDR3 protein. The sample lists 500,000 to 550,000 distinct CDR3 sequences, approximately 20% occurring once. This same sample was also taken into another study, of yellow fever vaccine responses in identical twins. Per that paper: Reportedly, the T cell response mounted by twins to vaccine seemed partly convergent, partly personalized.

The sequence was obtained from a woman younger than 30 in good health. The chain joins TRBV12-3 or TRBV12-4 to TRBJ2-1; TRBD2 matches 11 bases. Sequenced material: CD4+ T cells sorted from blood. CDR3 nucleotides: TGTGCCAGCAGTTTAACTAGCGGGAGTATACGCAATGAGCAGTTCTTC. Amino acid sequence: CASSLTSGSIRNEQFF.